Listed here are 5 T cell receptor beta chains from one sample, sequenced in a study of PD-1 blockade in classical Hodgkin lymphoma. Documented time point: newly diagnosed, previously untreated cHL patient sample. Assay: immunoSEQ multiplex PCR; the TCRdb copy retains only in-frame clones and omits some. This table has 25,000 to 35,000 clones, roughly 94% appearing once. Sequenced material: peripheral blood mononuclear cells (PBMCs). Every receptor here comes from a human donor with classical Hodgkin lymphoma.

The chain has TRBV30 and TRBJ1-1, with D unclear. The V end was cut by 0 bases, the J end by 5 bases, with 13 bases between. Germline V gene data show CDR1 as GTSNPN and CDR2 as SVGIG (reference sequence). There are 14 residues in the CDR3. The CDR3 reads CAWSVGGLGTEAFF. Here the CDR3 DNA reads TGTGCCTGGAGTGTCGGAGGTCTGGGGACTGAAGCTTTCTTT.

The chain uses TRBV5-6 and TRBJ2-5, with D perhaps matching TRBD2 (6 bases). Trimming removed 4 bases from V and 5 bases from J, with 15 bases in between. The CDR3 is 14 amino acids. Germline assignment: CDR1 SGHDT and CDR2 YYEEEE. The CDR3 DNA follows: TGTGCCAGCAGCCGAGGAGGGGTCGTGGAGACCCAGTACTTC. Amino acids: CASSRGGVVETQYF.

The J gene is TRBJ1-2, the V gene TRBV29-1; TRBD1 matches at 8 bases. V dropped 7 bases and J dropped 5; count of bases not matched to a gene: 6. Germline V gene lookup returns CDR1 SQVTM and CDR2 ANQGSEA. The CDR3 has 12 amino acids. CDR3 sequence reads: CSGGQAPYGYTF. The CDR3 DNA reads as TGCAGCGGGGGACAGGCCCCTTATGGCTACACCTTC. Drawing the rest from reference TRBV29-1 and TRBJ1-2, the complete variable domain is SAVISQKPSRDICQRGTSLTIQCQVDSQVTMMFWYRQQPGQSLTLIATANQGSEATYESGFVIDKFPISRPNLTFSTLTVSNMSPEDSSIYLCSGGQAPYGYTFGSGTRLTVV.

The chain is built from TRBV21-1 and TRBJ2-1; the D call TRBD2 from the table was never checked on the DNA. TRBV21-1 is recorded as a pseudogene. This CDR3 has 19 residues. The CDR3 nucleotides read TGTGCCAGCAGCAAAGCGCCCCTTAAGCGGGAGTTGTTATGGAATGAGCAGTTCTTC. Its protein product is CASSKAPLKRELLWNEQFF.

The chain has TRBV5-1 and TRBJ2-7, with D hard to call. The CDR3 spans 13 residues. V lost 4 bases and J 3 bases, leaving 11 bases between the germline ends. Germline assignment: CDR1 SGHRS and CDR2 YFSETQ. The CDR3 DNA sequence: TGCGCCAGCAGCCCCTATGAGGACTACGAGCAGTACTTC. Translating gives CASSPYEDYEQYF.